A selection of T cell receptor beta chains follows, all from one sample in a study of T-cell memory formation after mild COVID-19. TCRdb itself ran the 5' RACE reads through MiXCR, one entry per CDR3 protein. Among around 340,000 distinct CDR3 sequences, more than 15% were seen once, and the ten largest hold about a fifth. Material for sequencing was PBMCs or a T cell subset sorted from them (not recorded which). The receptors were sampled from a man in his late teens or twenties who had mild COVID-19 (a few samples of this study predate the infection). Cell type and time point are not known. The CDR3 runs from the conserved cysteine through the conserved F or W. The D gene is left open where the match is weak. Clone sizes are given selectively: once, few, many, or a class where the clone is expanded.

clone_size: NA; v_call: TRBV29-1; j_call: TRBJ1-2; d_call: TRBD1; cdr3_nt: TGCAGCGTTCGGACACAGGGGCACTATGGCTACACCTTC; cdr3_aa: CSVRTQGHYGYTF
clone_size: few; v_call: TRBV28; j_call: TRBJ2-2; d_call: NA; cdr3_nt: TGTGCCAGCAGTTTATACGGCAGACGAGTCGGGGAGCTGTTTTTT; cdr3_aa: CASSLYGRRVGELFF
clone_size: few; v_call: TRBV29-1; j_call: TRBJ2-3; d_call: TRBD2; cdr3_nt: TGCAGCGCGAGGAGGCTAGCGGGGGGGTTAGGGGATACGCAGTATTTT; cdr3_aa: CSARRLAGGLGDTQYF
clone_size: few; v_call: TRBV6-5; j_call: TRBJ1-5; d_call: NA; cdr3_nt: TGTGCCAGCAGTTACGTCCCCCCAGGGAATAGCAATCAGCCCCAGCATTTT; cdr3_aa: CASSYVPPGNSNQPQHF
clone_size: few; v_call: TRBV9; j_call: TRBJ2-5; d_call: NA; cdr3_nt: TGTGCCAGCAGCCCCCACAGGGCCCAAGAGACCCAGTACTTC; cdr3_aa: CASSPHRAQETQYF
clone_size: NA; v_call: TRBV29-1; j_call: TRBJ1-2; d_call: TRBD1; cdr3_nt: TGCAGCGTCGATATAGGGACAGGGGGATCGGCTGGCTACACCTTC; cdr3_aa: CSVDIGTGGSAGYTF
clone_size: many; v_call: TRBV12-3/TRBV12-4; j_call: TRBJ2-1; d_call: NA; cdr3_nt: TGTGCCAGCAGTCCCGGGACCGCTGATGAGCAGTTCTTC; cdr3_aa: CASSPGTADEQFF
clone_size: few; v_call: TRBV6-2/TRBV6-3; j_call: TRBJ2-1; d_call: NA; cdr3_nt: TGTGCCAGCAGTCACGAGGACAATGAGCAGTTCTTC; cdr3_aa: CASSHEDNEQFF
clone_size: few; v_call: TRBV12-3/TRBV12-4; j_call: TRBJ2-5; d_call: NA; cdr3_nt: TGTGCCAGCAGTTTAGGGGCGCTACTCAGGGAGACCCAGTACTTC; cdr3_aa: CASSLGALLRETQYF
clone_size: NA; v_call: TRBV4-1; j_call: TRBJ1-1; d_call: NA; cdr3_nt: TGCGCCAGCAGCCAAGAAGCGGGCAGGGCCGCTGAAGCTTTCTTT; cdr3_aa: CASSQEAGRAAEAFF
clone_size: NA; v_call: TRBV2; j_call: TRBJ2-3; d_call: TRBD2; cdr3_nt: TGTGCCAGCAGTGCCCGGGAGGAGGATACGCAGTATTTT; cdr3_aa: CASSAREEDTQYF
clone_size: NA; v_call: TRBV19; j_call: TRBJ2-6; d_call: NA; cdr3_nt: TGTGCCAGTAGTATAGCCGCGTCTGGGGCCAACGTCCTGACTTTC; cdr3_aa: CASSIAASGANVLTF
clone_size: many; v_call: TRBV7-2; j_call: TRBJ2-5; d_call: NA; cdr3_nt: TGTGCCAGCAGCTTAGGGGACACCAGCCGGGAGACCCAGTACTTC; cdr3_aa: CASSLGDTSRETQYF
clone_size: few; v_call: TRBV7-2; j_call: TRBJ1-1; d_call: NA; cdr3_nt: TGTGCCAGCAGCTTAGAGGGAAGGAGCGTTAGGACTGAAGCTTTCTTT; cdr3_aa: CASSLEGRSVRTEAFF
clone_size: few; v_call: TRBV11-2; j_call: TRBJ2-6; d_call: NA; cdr3_nt: TGTGCCAGCAGCTTAAATCGGCAGGGAGGCGTCCTGACTTTC; cdr3_aa: CASSLNRQGGVLTF
clone_size: few; v_call: TRBV11-2; j_call: TRBJ2-3; d_call: TRBD2; cdr3_nt: TGTGCCAGCAGCTTAGTTCTAGCGGGGGCCTATACGCAGTATTTT; cdr3_aa: CASSLVLAGAYTQYF
clone_size: few; v_call: TRBV4-1; j_call: TRBJ2-7; d_call: TRBD2; cdr3_nt: TGCGCCAGCAGCCGGGTAGCGGGAAACCCCTACGAGCAGTACTTC; cdr3_aa: CASSRVAGNPYEQYF
clone_size: few; v_call: TRBV5-1; j_call: TRBJ2-5; d_call: TRBD2; cdr3_nt: TGCGCCAGCAGCCGTGGGAGGGGTGGAGAGACCCAGTACTTC; cdr3_aa: CASSRGRGGETQYF
clone_size: few; v_call: TRBV20-1; j_call: TRBJ2-2; d_call: NA; cdr3_nt: TGCAGTGCTAGTGGACACCTGACCACCGGGGAGCTGTTTTTT; cdr3_aa: CSASGHLTTGELFF
clone_size: NA; v_call: TRBV5-1; j_call: TRBJ2-1; d_call: TRBD1; cdr3_nt: TGCGCCAGCAGCATTCGGGACAGGGGCAATGAGCAGTTCTTC; cdr3_aa: CASSIRDRGNEQFF
clone_size: few; v_call: TRBV30; j_call: TRBJ1-1; d_call: NA; cdr3_nt: TGTGCCTGGAGTCCACTTGACCGGCTGAACACTGAAGCTTTCTTT; cdr3_aa: CAWSPLDRLNTEAFF
clone_size: NA; v_call: TRBV7-2; j_call: TRBJ2-3; d_call: NA; cdr3_nt: TGTGCCAGCAGCTTATTTAAACCAGTATCTAGATTGAATACGCAGTATTTT; cdr3_aa: CASSLFKPVSRLNTQYF
clone_size: NA; v_call: TRBV21-1; j_call: TRBJ2-1; d_call: NA; cdr3_nt: TGTGCCAGCAGCAATGGGACTAGCGGGAAGGACAATGAGCAGTTCTTC; cdr3_aa: CASSNGTSGKDNEQFF
clone_size: few; v_call: TRBV20-1; j_call: TRBJ1-1; d_call: NA; cdr3_nt: TGCAGTGCGAGGACATCTTTCTTT; cdr3_aa: CSARTSFF
clone_size: NA; v_call: TRBV12-3/TRBV12-4; j_call: TRBJ2-1; d_call: TRBD2; cdr3_nt: TGTGCCAGCAGCTCCGGGACTAGCAATGAGCAGTTCTTC; cdr3_aa: CASSSGTSNEQFF
clone_size: few; v_call: TRBV4-2; j_call: TRBJ1-1; d_call: TRBD1; cdr3_nt: TGTGCCAGCAGCCAACAGGGGGCCGCTGAAGCTTTCTTT; cdr3_aa: CASSQQGAAEAFF
clone_size: NA; v_call: TRBV7-2; j_call: TRBJ1-5; d_call: NA; cdr3_nt: TGTGCCAGCAGCACCGGGACGGTAAATAGCAATCAGCCCCAGCATTTT; cdr3_aa: CASSTGTVNSNQPQHF
clone_size: many; v_call: TRBV7-2; j_call: TRBJ2-4; d_call: NA; cdr3_nt: TGTGCCAGCAGCTTAGGGACTGACATTCAGTACTTC; cdr3_aa: CASSLGTDIQYF
clone_size: few; v_call: TRBV7-9; j_call: TRBJ2-1; d_call: TRBD2; cdr3_nt: TGTGCCAGCAGCTTAGCGCTGCGGGGGGGCCACAATGAGCAGTTCTTC; cdr3_aa: CASSLALRGGHNEQFF
clone_size: few; v_call: TRBV12-3/TRBV12-4; j_call: TRBJ1-2; d_call: TRBD1; cdr3_nt: TGTGCCAGCACCTGGACAGGGGGCCTAACTAACTATGGCTACACCTTC; cdr3_aa: CASTWTGGLTNYGYTF
clone_size: few; v_call: TRBV12-3/TRBV12-4; j_call: TRBJ1-1; d_call: NA; cdr3_nt: TGTGCCAGCAGTTTGGACAGCAATCTTTCCGCTTTCTTT; cdr3_aa: CASSLDSNLSAFF
clone_size: few; v_call: TRBV3-1; j_call: TRBJ1-1; d_call: NA; cdr3_nt: TGTGCCAGCAGCCTCAGACAATCGGGCACTGAAGCTTTCTTT; cdr3_aa: CASSLRQSGTEAFF
clone_size: NA; v_call: TRBV6-2/TRBV6-3; j_call: TRBJ2-2; d_call: NA; cdr3_nt: TGTGCCAGCAGTTACTGGGGTGATGGCGGGGAGCTGTTTTTT; cdr3_aa: CASSYWGDGGELFF
clone_size: few; v_call: TRBV7-6; j_call: TRBJ2-3; d_call: NA; cdr3_nt: TGTGCCAGCAGCTTGGGGCTATCGCCGGGCACAGATACGCAGTATTTT; cdr3_aa: CASSLGLSPGTDTQYF
clone_size: NA; v_call: TRBV11-2; j_call: TRBJ2-7; d_call: TRBD1; cdr3_nt: TGTGCCAGCAGCTTAGGGCTGGGACAGGGAGGTGGGGAGCAGTACTTC; cdr3_aa: CASSLGLGQGGGEQYF
clone_size: NA; v_call: TRBV28; j_call: TRBJ2-6; d_call: NA; cdr3_nt: TGTGCCAGCAGTTTATTTCTGGGATCCTCTGGGGCCAACGTCCTGACTTTC; cdr3_aa: CASSLFLGSSGANVLTF
clone_size: NA; v_call: TRBV28; j_call: TRBJ2-5; d_call: NA; cdr3_nt: TGTGCCAGCAAGGCGTCTGGGGAGCCGACAGAGACCCAGTACTTC; cdr3_aa: CASKASGEPTETQYF
clone_size: few; v_call: TRBV7-2; j_call: TRBJ1-1; d_call: NA; cdr3_nt: TGTGCCAGCAGCTTAGTAGGCTCCAACACTGAAGCTTTCTTT; cdr3_aa: CASSLVGSNTEAFF
clone_size: NA; v_call: TRBV10-2; j_call: TRBJ2-7; d_call: NA; cdr3_nt: TGCGCCAGCAGTGAAGGGGACGGCGGGTACGAGCAGTACTTC; cdr3_aa: CASSEGDGGYEQYF
clone_size: few; v_call: TRBV27; j_call: TRBJ2-6; d_call: NA; cdr3_nt: TGTGCCAGCAGTTTGGGACTGTACTCTGGGGCCAACGTCCTGACTTTC; cdr3_aa: CASSLGLYSGANVLTF
clone_size: NA; v_call: TRBV4-2; j_call: TRBJ2-6; d_call: TRBD2; cdr3_nt: TGTGCCAGCAGCCACGGACTAGCGGGGCTCTCTGGGGCCAACGTCCTGACTTTC; cdr3_aa: CASSHGLAGLSGANVLTF
clone_size: few; v_call: TRBV2; j_call: TRBJ2-5; d_call: TRBD1; cdr3_nt: TGTGCCAGCTTCCGACCGGGACAGCAAGAGACCCAGTACTTC; cdr3_aa: CASFRPGQQETQYF
clone_size: many; v_call: TRBV27; j_call: TRBJ2-3; d_call: NA; cdr3_nt: TGTGCCAGCAGAACTCGACTAGACACAGATACGCAGTATTTT; cdr3_aa: CASRTRLDTDTQYF
clone_size: many; v_call: TRBV27; j_call: TRBJ2-1; d_call: TRBD1; cdr3_nt: TGTGCCAGCAGTTTAAATTGGGACAGAAACAATGAGCAGTTCTTC; cdr3_aa: CASSLNWDRNNEQFF
clone_size: few; v_call: TRBV12-3/TRBV12-4; j_call: TRBJ2-1; d_call: TRBD2; cdr3_nt: TGTGCCAGCAGTCCGCGGGGGGGCCCTAGAGATGAGCAGTTCTTC; cdr3_aa: CASSPRGGPRDEQFF
clone_size: few; v_call: TRBV6-1; j_call: TRBJ1-2; d_call: NA; cdr3_nt: TGTGCCAGCAGTGCCCGGGGAGGAGCTAACTATGGCTACACCTTC; cdr3_aa: CASSARGGANYGYTF
clone_size: NA; v_call: TRBV6-5; j_call: TRBJ2-3; d_call: TRBD1; cdr3_nt: TGTGCCAGCAGCCGCCCGGGTACAGGGGCCGGGGATACGCAGTATTTT; cdr3_aa: CASSRPGTGAGDTQYF
clone_size: few; v_call: TRBV29-1; j_call: TRBJ2-1; d_call: NA; cdr3_nt: TGCAGCGTTGATGAGACACCGGGACCCCACGGAGAGCAGTTCTTC; cdr3_aa: CSVDETPGPHGEQFF